This T cell receptor beta chain was sequenced during a study of T cells in Graves' hyperthyroidism and ophthalmopathy. The CDR3 loop spans 12 amino acids. The V end was cut by 5 bases, the J end by 3 bases, with 6 bases between. Germline V CDR1 and CDR2: ENHRY, SYGVKD. Amplification of TCR beta CDR3 regions used RNA as the template. With the HTBI primer set, the TCR CDR3 went through a first round of RT-PCR. Each CDR3 protein is one row after TCRdb ran MiXCR on the multiplex PCR reads. Seen here are about 500,000 distinct CDR3 sequences, 16% observed once, and the top ten hold roughly 18%. This sequence was found in a woman aged 18-29 years with Graves' hyperthyroidism. The chain uses TRBV10-3 and TRBJ2-3; tentatively, D is TRBD2 (5 bases). The source material was blood. The CDR3, as DNA: TGTGCCATCAGTCCGGGGACAGATACGCAGTATTTT. Encoded protein: CAISPGTDTQYF.